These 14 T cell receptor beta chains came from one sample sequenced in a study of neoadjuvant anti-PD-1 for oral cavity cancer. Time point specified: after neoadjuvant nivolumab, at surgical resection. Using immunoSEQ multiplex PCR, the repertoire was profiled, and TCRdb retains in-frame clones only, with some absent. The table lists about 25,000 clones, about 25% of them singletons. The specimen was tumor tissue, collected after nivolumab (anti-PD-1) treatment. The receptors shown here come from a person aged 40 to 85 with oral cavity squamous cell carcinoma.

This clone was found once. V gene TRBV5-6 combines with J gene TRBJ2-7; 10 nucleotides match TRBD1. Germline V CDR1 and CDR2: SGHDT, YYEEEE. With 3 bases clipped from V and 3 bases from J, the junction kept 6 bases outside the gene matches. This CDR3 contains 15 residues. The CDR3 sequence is CASSSVGQGRYEQYF. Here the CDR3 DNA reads TGTGCCAGCAGCTCGGTGGGACAGGGGCGCTACGAGCAGTACTTC.

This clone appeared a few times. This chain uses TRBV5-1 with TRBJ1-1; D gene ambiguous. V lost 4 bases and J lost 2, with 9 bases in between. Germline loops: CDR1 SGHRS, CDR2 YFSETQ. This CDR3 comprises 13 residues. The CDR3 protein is CASSVDQNTEAFF. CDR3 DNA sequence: TGCGCCAGCAGCGTCGATCAAAACACTGAAGCTTTCTTT.

This CDR3 is CASRYSLGGNEQFF. CDR3 DNA: TGCGCCAGCAGGTACAGCTTAGGGGGCAATGAGCAGTTCTTC. This chain uses TRBV5-1 with TRBJ2-1; D is perhaps TRBD1 (6 bases). CDR1 and CDR2 from the germline V gene are SGHRS and YFSETQ. V gave up 5 bases and J gave up 6 bases, with 15 bases separating them. The CDR3 has 14 residues.

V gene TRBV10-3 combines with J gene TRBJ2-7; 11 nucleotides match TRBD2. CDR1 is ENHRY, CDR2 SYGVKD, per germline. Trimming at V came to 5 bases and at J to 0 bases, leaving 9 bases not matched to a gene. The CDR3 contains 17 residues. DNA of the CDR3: TGTGCCATCAGTAAATTGACTAGCGGGGAACTCTCCTACGAGCAGTACTTC. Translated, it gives CAISKLTSGELSYEQYF.

CDR3 loop: CASKDLAGYEQYF. CDR3 sequence (DNA): TGTGCCAGCAAGGATTTGGCGGGTTACGAGCAGTACTTC. This chain joins TRBV27 and TRBJ2-7; D perhaps matches TRBD2 (5 bases). The CDR3 extends over 13 amino acids. Trimming pared 7 bases from V and 4 bases from J, leaving 14 bases between. Looked up from germline, CDR1 is MNHEY and CDR2 is SMNVEV (reference sequence).

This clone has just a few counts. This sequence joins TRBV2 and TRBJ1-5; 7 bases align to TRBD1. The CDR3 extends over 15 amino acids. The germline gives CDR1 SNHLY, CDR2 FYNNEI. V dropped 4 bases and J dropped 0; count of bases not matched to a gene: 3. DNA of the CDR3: TGTGCCAGCAGTGTGAGGGGGCATAGCAATCAGCCCCAGCATTTT. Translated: CASSVRGHSNQPQHF.

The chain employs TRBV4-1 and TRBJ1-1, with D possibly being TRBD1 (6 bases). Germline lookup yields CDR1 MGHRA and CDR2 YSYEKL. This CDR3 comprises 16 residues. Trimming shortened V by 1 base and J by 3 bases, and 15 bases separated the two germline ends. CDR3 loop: CASSQGTGAGDTEAFF. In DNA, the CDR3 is TGCGCCAGCAGCCAAGGGACGGGGGCCGGGGACACTGAAGCTTTCTTT.

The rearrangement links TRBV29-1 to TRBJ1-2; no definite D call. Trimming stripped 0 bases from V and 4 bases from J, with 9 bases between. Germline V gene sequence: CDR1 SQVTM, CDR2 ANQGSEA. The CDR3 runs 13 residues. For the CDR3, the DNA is TGCAGCGTTGAAGATCAGAGGGTCTATGGCTACACCTTC. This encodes CSVEDQRVYGYTF.

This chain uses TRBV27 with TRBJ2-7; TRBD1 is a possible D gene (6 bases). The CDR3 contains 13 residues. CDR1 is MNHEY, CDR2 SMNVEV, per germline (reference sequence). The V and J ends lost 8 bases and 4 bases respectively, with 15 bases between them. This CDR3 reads CASGQRSFYEQYF. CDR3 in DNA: TGTGCCAGCGGACAGAGAAGTTTTTACGAGCAGTACTTC.

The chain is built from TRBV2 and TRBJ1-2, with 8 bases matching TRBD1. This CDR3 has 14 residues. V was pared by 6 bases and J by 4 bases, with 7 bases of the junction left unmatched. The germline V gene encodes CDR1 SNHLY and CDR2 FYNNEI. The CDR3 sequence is CASSSGTGPYGYTF. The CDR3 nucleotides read TGTGCCAGCAGCAGCGGGACAGGACCCTATGGCTACACCTTC.

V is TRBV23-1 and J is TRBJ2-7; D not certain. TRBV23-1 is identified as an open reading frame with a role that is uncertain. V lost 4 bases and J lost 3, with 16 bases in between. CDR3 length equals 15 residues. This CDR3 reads CASSPPLRSGYEQYF. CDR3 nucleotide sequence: TGCGCCAGCAGTCCACCGTTGCGTAGTGGCTACGAGCAGTACTTC.

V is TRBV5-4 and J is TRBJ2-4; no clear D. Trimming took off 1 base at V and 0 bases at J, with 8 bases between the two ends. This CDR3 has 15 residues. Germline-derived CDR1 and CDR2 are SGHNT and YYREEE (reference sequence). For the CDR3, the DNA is TGTGCCAGCAGCTTGTATCCTTTAGCCAAAAACATTCAGTACTTC. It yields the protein CASSLYPLAKNIQYF.

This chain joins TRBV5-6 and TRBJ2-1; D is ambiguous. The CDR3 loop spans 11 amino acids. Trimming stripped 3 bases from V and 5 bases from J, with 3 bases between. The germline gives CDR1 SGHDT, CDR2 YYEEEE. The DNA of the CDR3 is TGTGCCAGCAGCTACAACAATGAGCAGTTCTTC. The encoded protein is CASSYNNEQFF.

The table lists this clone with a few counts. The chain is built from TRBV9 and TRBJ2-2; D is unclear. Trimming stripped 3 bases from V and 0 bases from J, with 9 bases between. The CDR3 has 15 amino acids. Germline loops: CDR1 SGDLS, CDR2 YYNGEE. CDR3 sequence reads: CASSGTTANTGELFF. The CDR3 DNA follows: TGTGCCAGCAGCGGGACCACTGCGAACACCGGGGAGCTGTTTTTT.